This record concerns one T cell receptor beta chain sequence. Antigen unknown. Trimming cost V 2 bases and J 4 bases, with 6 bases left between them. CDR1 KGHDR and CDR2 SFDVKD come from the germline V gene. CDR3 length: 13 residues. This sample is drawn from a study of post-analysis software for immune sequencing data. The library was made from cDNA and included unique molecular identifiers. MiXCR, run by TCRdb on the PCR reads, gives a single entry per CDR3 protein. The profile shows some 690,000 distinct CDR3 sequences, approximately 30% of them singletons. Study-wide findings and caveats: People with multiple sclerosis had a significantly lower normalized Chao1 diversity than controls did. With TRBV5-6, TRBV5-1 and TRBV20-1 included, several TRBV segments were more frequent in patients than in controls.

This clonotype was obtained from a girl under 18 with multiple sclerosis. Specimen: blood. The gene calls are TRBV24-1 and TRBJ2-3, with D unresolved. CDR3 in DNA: TGTGCCACCAGTGATTATTCCCCAGATACGCAGTATTTT. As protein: CATSDYSPDTQYF.